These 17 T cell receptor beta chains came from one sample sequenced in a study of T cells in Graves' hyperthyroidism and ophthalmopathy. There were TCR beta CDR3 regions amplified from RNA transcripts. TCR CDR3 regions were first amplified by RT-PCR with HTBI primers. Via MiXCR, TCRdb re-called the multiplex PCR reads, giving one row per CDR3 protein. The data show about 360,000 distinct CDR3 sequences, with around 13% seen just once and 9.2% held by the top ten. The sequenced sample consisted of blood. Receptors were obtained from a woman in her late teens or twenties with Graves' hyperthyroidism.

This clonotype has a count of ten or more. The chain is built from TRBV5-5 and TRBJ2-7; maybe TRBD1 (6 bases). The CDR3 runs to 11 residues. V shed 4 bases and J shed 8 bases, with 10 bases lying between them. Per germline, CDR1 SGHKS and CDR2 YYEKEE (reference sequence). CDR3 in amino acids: CASSSGQKQYF. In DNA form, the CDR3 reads TGTGCCAGCAGCAGCGGACAGAAGCAGTACTTC.

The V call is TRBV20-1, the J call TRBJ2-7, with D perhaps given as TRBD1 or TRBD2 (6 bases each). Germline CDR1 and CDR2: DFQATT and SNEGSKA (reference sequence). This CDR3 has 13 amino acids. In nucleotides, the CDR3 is TGCAGCGCCCGGGGGCGGGTTTCCTACGAGCAGTACTTC. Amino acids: CSARGRVSYEQYF.

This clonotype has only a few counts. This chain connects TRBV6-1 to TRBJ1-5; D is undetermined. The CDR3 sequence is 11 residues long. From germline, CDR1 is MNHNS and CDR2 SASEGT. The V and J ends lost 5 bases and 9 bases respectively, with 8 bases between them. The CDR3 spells CASSLRGPQHF. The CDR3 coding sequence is TGTGCCAGCAGTTTGCGAGGGCCCCAGCATTTT.

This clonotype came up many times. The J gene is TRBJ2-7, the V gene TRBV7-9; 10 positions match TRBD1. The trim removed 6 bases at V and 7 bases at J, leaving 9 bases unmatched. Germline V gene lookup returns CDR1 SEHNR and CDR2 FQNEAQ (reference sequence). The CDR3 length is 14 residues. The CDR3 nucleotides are TGTGCCAGCAGACCTGAGGGACAGGGGATTGAGCAGTACTTC. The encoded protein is CASRPEGQGIEQYF.

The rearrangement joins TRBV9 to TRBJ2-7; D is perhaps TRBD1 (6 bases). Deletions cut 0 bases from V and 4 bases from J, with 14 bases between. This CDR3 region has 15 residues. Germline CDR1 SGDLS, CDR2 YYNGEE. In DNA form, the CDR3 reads TGTGCCAGCAGCGTAGGGGCAGGGGTTCTATACGAGCAGTACTTC. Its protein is CASSVGAGVLYEQYF.

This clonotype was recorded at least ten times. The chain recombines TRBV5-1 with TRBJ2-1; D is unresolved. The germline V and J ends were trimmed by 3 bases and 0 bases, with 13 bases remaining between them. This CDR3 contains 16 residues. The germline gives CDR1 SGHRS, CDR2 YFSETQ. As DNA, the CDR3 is TGCGCCAGCAGCTCATTTCTACCCAGCTCCTACAATGAGCAGTTCTTC. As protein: CASSSFLPSSYNEQFF.

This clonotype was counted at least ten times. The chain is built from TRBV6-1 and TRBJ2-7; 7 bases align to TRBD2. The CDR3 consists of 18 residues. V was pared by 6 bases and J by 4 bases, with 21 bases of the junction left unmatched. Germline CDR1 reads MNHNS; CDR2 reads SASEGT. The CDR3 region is CASSSSLIRGVMGYEQYF. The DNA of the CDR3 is TGTGCCAGCAGCAGTAGCCTCATACGGGGGGTGATGGGGTACGAGCAGTACTTC.

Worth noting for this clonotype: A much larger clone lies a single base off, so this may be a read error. The CDR3 nucleotides are TGTGCCGTCAGTGTAACTGTGTCCTACGAGCAGTACTTC. It codes for CAVSVTVSYEQYF. V gene TRBV10-3 combines with J gene TRBJ2-7; D remains ambiguous. The CDR3 is 13 residues long. CDR1 and CDR2 from the germline V gene are ENHRY and SYGVKD.

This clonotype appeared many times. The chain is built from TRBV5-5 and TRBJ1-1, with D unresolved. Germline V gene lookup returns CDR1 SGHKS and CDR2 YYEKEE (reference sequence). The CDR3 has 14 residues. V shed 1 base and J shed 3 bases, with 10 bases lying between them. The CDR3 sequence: CASSLPVFYTEAFF. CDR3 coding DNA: TGTGCCAGCAGCTTGCCCGTCTTCTACACTGAAGCTTTCTTT.

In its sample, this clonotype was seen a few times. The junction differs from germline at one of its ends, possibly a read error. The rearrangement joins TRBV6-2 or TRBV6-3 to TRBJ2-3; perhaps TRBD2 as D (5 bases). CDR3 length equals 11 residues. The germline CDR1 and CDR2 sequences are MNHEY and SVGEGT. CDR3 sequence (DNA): TGTGCCAGCACCCCCGGGGATACGCTGTATTTT. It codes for CASTPGDTLYF.

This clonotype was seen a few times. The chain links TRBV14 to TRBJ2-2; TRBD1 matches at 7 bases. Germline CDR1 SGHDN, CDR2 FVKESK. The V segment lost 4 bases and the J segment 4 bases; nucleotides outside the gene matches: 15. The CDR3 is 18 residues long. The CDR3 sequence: CASSRRQGIGRGTGELFF. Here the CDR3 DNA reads TGTGCCAGCAGCCGTAGACAGGGAATTGGACGCGGCACCGGGGAGCTGTTTTTT.

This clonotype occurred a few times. The DNA for the CDR3 is TGCAGTGCTAGAGTATCTAATGAAAAACTGTTTTTT. Residues: CSARVSNEKLFF. The chain joins TRBV20-1 to TRBJ1-4, with D unclear. This CDR3 region has 12 residues. V lost 1 base and J lost 3, with 3 bases in between. The germline V gene encodes CDR1 DFQATT and CDR2 SNEGSKA (reference sequence).

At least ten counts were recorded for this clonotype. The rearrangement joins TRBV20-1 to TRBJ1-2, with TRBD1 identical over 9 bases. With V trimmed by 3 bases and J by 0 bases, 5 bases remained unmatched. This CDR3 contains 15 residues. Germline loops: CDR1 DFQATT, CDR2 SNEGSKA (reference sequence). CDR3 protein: CSARDRGAPNYGYTF. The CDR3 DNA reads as TGCAGTGCTAGGGACAGGGGCGCCCCTAACTATGGCTACACCTTC.

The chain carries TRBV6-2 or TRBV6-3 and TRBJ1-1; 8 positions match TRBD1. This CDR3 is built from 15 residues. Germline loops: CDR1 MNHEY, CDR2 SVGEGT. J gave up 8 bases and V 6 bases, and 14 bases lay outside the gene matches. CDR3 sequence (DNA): TGTGCCAGCAGGCCGGCAGGGGGCGAATCATCGGAAGCTTTCTTT. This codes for CASRPAGGESSEAFF.

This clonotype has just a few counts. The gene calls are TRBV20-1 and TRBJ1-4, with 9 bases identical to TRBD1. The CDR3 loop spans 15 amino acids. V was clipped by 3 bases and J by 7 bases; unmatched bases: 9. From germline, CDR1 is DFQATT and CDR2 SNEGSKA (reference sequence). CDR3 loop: CSASWVQGAREKLFF. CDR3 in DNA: TGCAGTGCTAGTTGGGTACAGGGGGCGCGTGAAAAACTGTTTTTT.

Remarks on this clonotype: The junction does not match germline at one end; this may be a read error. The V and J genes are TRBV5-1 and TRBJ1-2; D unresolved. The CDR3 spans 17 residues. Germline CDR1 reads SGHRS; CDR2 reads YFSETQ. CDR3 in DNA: TGCGCCAGCAGCTTGGCCACAGCAACTGACACCGGATATGGCTACATCTTC. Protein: CASSLATATDTGYGYIF.

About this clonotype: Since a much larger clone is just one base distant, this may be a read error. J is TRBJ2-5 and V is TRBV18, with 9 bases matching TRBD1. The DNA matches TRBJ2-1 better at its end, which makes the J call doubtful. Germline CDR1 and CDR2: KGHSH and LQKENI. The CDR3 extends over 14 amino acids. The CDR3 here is CASSPPGQGQTQFF. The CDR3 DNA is TGTGCCAGCTCACCACCGGGACAGGGACAGACCCAGTTCTTC.